The table lists the clone carrying this T cell receptor beta chain with a few counts. The data belong to a study of blood T cells in healthy people across ages. The use of a sample-barcoded 5' primer and a J-beta primer mix characterized a second PCR of about 7 to 12 cycles. MiXCR, applied by TCRdb to the 5' RACE reads, yields one record per CDR3 protein. Of roughly 700,000 distinct CDR3 sequences in the sample, just under 25% were seen once. This CDR3 region has 19 residues. J was trimmed by 0 bases and V by 0 bases; bases with no gene match: 11. Germline CDR1 SQVTM, CDR2 ANQGSEA. These data were also reused for a study on T cells of mothers and their children.

The chain combines TRBV29-1 with TRBJ1-3; TRBD1 matches at 10 bases. The specimen was blood. This TCR was recovered from a boy aged 5-17 years in good health. The CDR3 sequence is CSVEDYSRTGGSSGNTIYF. The CDR3, as DNA: TGCAGCGTTGAAGATTATTCTCGGACAGGGGGAAGCTCTGGAAACACCATATATTTT.